This entry describes one TCR beta chain. These data are taken from a study of OX40 agonist ivuxolimab in advanced cancers. Study-wide background: Patients were dosed intravenously with ivuxolimab at 0.01 to 10 mg/kg every 2 weeks.

Profiling relied on immunoSEQ multiplex PCR, and the TCRdb table lists in-frame clones only, not all of them. The sample includes about 19,000 clones, about 83% seen only once; the top ten take around 52%. This CDR3 contains 14 residues. CDR1 and CDR2 from the germline V gene are SEHNR and FQNEAQ (reference sequence). V shed 6 bases and J shed 2 bases, with 14 bases lying between them. This sequence was found in an adult with an advanced solid tumor such as melanoma, head and neck, liver or kidney cancer. Specimen: CD4+ or CD8+ T cells sorted from blood, collected in a trial of the OX40 agonist ivuxolimab. This chain joins TRBV7-9 and TRBJ2-7; D not resolved. The CDR3 region has the DNA TGTGCCAGCAGTTCAACTTGGGGTACCTACGAGCAGTACTTC. Translating it yields CASSSTWGTYEQYF. Based on the CDR3 plus reference TRBV7-9 and TRBJ2-7, the full variable domain is DTGVSQNPRHKITKRGQNVTFRCDPISEHNRLYWYRQTLGQGPEFLTYFQNEAQLEKSRLLSDRFSAERPKGSFSTLEIQRTEQGDSAMYLCASSSTWGTYEQYFGPGTRLTVT.